These 15 T cell receptor beta chains came from one sample sequenced in a study of early stage breast cancer tumors. Clones were read by immunoSEQ multiplex PCR, and TCRdb kept only the in-frame ones, dropping some. This table holds 25,000 to 30,000 clones, 50% to 75% found once. The specimen sequenced was breast tumor tissue. The receptors shown here come from a person aged 50-59 years with breast cancer.

The gene calls are TRBV7-2 and TRBJ2-7, with no clear D. Germline V gene data show CDR1 as SGHTA and CDR2 as FQGNSA. The CDR3 contains 13 residues. V shed 5 bases and J shed 3 bases, with 11 bases lying between them. The CDR3 nucleotides read TGTGCCAGCAGCCTTGGTACTAACTACGAGCAGTACTTC. Encoded protein: CASSLGTNYEQYF.

The chain is built from TRBV18 and TRBJ2-3; 13 bases are shared with TRBD2. In germline, CDR1 is KGHSH, CDR2 LQKENI. V shed 4 bases and J 6 bases; nucleotides not matched to a gene: 10. The CDR3 length is 17 residues. This chain's CDR3 is CASSRPIRTSGSDTQYF. In nucleotides, the CDR3 is TGTGCCAGCTCACGGCCAATAAGGACTAGCGGGAGTGATACGCAGTATTTT.

The gene calls are TRBV7-2 and TRBJ1-1; D may be TRBD1 (5 bases). Germline loops: CDR1 SGHTA, CDR2 FQGNSA. The V and J ends lost 1 base and 5 bases respectively, with 17 bases between them. The CDR3 length is 16 residues. CDR3 sequence (DNA): TGTGCCAGCAGCTTAGTTCCGGGGCGCGATGGAACTGAAGCTTTCTTT. This sequence encodes CASSLVPGRDGTEAFF.

V and J are TRBV7-3 and TRBJ2-3; the match to TRBD2 covers 7 bases. V lost 4 bases to trimming and J lost 0 bases; unmatched junction nucleotides: 4. CDR3 size: 15 residues. The V gene's germline CDR1 is SGHTA and CDR2 FQGTGA. This CDR3 reads CASSSLGLSTDTQYF. CDR3 DNA sequence: TGTGCCAGCAGCTCGCTGGGACTAAGCACAGATACGCAGTATTTT.

V is TRBV11-3 and J is TRBJ2-2; D call uncertain. V was trimmed by 0 bases and J by 2 bases, leaving 7 bases between them. Germline V CDR1 and CDR2: SGHNT, YENEEA. The CDR3 runs to 15 residues. The CDR3: CASSLDRTNTGELFF. CDR3 nucleotides: TGTGCCAGCAGCTTAGATCGCACCAACACCGGGGAGCTGTTTTTT.

This clone was detected only once. The chain uses TRBV6-5 and TRBJ2-1; possible D gene TRBD2, 5 bases. Germline assignment: CDR1 MNHEY and CDR2 SVGAGI. Trimming cost V 3 bases and J 3 bases, with 6 bases left between them. The CDR3 length is 13 residues. CDR3 sequence reads: CASSYDYYNEQFF. The CDR3 DNA is TGTGCCAGCAGTTATGACTACTACAATGAGCAGTTCTTC.

The rearrangement joins TRBV7-2 to TRBJ2-5; TRBD2 might be the D (5 bases). V lost 2 bases to trimming and J lost 5 bases, with 15 bases between them. CDR3 length equals 15 residues. Germline V gene lookup returns CDR1 SGHTA and CDR2 FQGNSA. The CDR3 loop reads CASSLQDSFYETQYF. CDR3 nucleotides: TGTGCCAGCAGCTTACAGGACTCCTTTTACGAGACCCAGTACTTC.

This clone was observed a handful of times. The chain is built from TRBV7-2 and TRBJ2-3, with unresolved D. The CDR3 is 14 amino acids. Germline CDR1 is SGHTA and CDR2 is FQGNSA. The ends were cut back, 3 bases at V and 2 bases at J, with 9 bases in the middle. CDR3 in amino acids: CASSFGLSTDTQYF. The CDR3 nucleotides are TGTGCCAGCAGCTTTGGTCTATCCACAGATACGCAGTATTTT.

The CDR3 sequence: CATSREGSYEQYF. DNA of the CDR3: TGTGCCACCAGCAGAGAAGGGTCCTACGAGCAGTACTTC. The chain combines TRBV15 with TRBJ2-7; D gene ambiguous. In germline, CDR1 is LNHNV, CDR2 YYDKDF (reference sequence). With 0 bases removed from V and 1 base from J, the gap between germline ends came to 4 bases. CDR3 size: 13 residues.

This chain connects TRBV11-1 to TRBJ2-1, with D perhaps matching TRBD2 (5 bases). The CDR3 has 13 residues. Germline V gives CDR1 SGHAT, CDR2 FQDESV (reference sequence). Trimming pared 4 bases from V and 8 bases from J, leaving 12 bases between. CDR3 region: CASSSRTGYEQFF. The CDR3 DNA reads as TGTGCCAGCAGCTCCCGGACTGGTTATGAGCAGTTCTTC.

The chain recombines TRBV9 with TRBJ2-7; D could derive from TRBD1 or TRBD2 (5 bases each). Trimming shortened V by 4 bases and J by 6 bases, and 14 bases separated the two germline ends. Germline V gene sequence: CDR1 SGDLS, CDR2 YYNGEE. The CDR3 has 13 amino acids. This CDR3 reads CASSSNVGGEQYF. Written as DNA, the CDR3 is TGTGCCAGCAGCTCCAATGTTGGGGGCGAGCAGTACTTC.

The chain joins TRBV7-2 to TRBJ2-3; D remains unclear. Germline V gene sequence: CDR1 SGHTA, CDR2 FQGNSA. CDR3 size: 13 residues. V lost 3 bases and J 5 bases, leaving 9 bases between the germline ends. The CDR3 DNA sequence: TGTGCCAGCAGCTTCCCCTCCCTAGATACGCAGTATTTT. It translates to CASSFPSLDTQYF. Looking up the rest from reference TRBV7-2 and TRBJ2-3 gives the full variable domain: GAGVSQSPSNKVTEKGKDVELRCDPISGHTALYWYRQSLGQGLEFLIYFQGNSAPDKSGLPSDRFSAERTGGSVSTLTIQRTQQEDSAVYLCASSFPSLDTQYFGPGTRLTVL.

The rearrangement links TRBV5-1 to TRBJ1-2; 8 bases are shared with TRBD1. J lost 7 bases, V lost 0 bases, and 8 bases had no gene match. Germline V gives CDR1 SGHRS, CDR2 YFSETQ. CDR3 length: 15 residues. The CDR3 nucleotides are TGCGCCAGCAGCTTGGGCGGGACAGGCTCCAGTGGCTACACCTTC. Translating gives CASSLGGTGSSGYTF.

CDR3 region: CASSTGNLNTGELFF. CDR3 sequence (DNA): TGCGCCAGCAGCACAGGGAACTTGAACACCGGGGAGCTGTTTTTT. The chain employs TRBV5-1 and TRBJ2-2; possibly TRBD1 for D (6 bases). Germline assignment: CDR1 SGHRS and CDR2 YFSETQ. This CDR3 comprises 15 residues. Trimming pared 4 bases from V and 1 base from J, leaving 11 bases between.

This sequence joins TRBV5-1 and TRBJ2-1, with 7 bases that match TRBD2. J lost 9 bases, V lost 4 bases, and 10 bases had no gene match. Germline CDR1 reads SGHRS; CDR2 reads YFSETQ. CDR3 length equals 14 residues. The CDR3 sequence: CASSPGTTTSEQFF. In nucleotides, the CDR3 is TGCGCCAGCAGCCCCGGGACTACAACAAGTGAGCAGTTCTTC.